This entry features one T cell receptor (beta chain) sequence. This clonotype has only one observation. Its binding antigen is unknown. The record has no base qualities; no much larger clone is one base away. A single read constitutes weak evidence. Data came from an Illumina HiSeq 1500. TCRdb handled the public reads itself, with Q25 trimming in fastp and clone calling in MiXCR, and kept productive beta chains. Rows matching on CDR3 protein sequence are summarized as one entry with the most common DNA and genes. The sample table lists 360,000 or so distinct CDR3 sequences, roughly a third of them with a count of one. The ten largest make up approximately 15% of the sample. These data originate in a study of T cell repertoires in cytomegalovirus infection (dated by TCRdb to the late 2010s). Study-level background: The peptide stimulations were aimed at well-studied HLA-B-restricted epitopes as well as recently identified HLA-C-restricted CMV epitopes, whose presentation resists viral immunomodulation. Donor HLA type was relevant to the analysis, as public TCR beta signatures indicated carriage of CMV infection together with the matching HLA type. The study at large found these results: The ex vivo response was dominated by HLA-C-restricted CMV-specific TCR beta clonotypes, and the single most frequent clonotype in two of eight donors was supplied by these HLA-C-restricted clonotypes. In both this cohort and an independent cohort of a few hundred donors, the cumulative frequency of public TCR beta family members distinguished carriers of CMV infection plus the relevant HLA type.

From cysteine to phenylalanine, the CDR3 is 14 amino acids long. CDR3 DNA only is kept here, 42 bases in frame from base 1. The junction shows trimming of 4 bases on V and 1 base on J, plus 11 bases between the germline ends. CDR1 and CDR2 (SGHRS, YFSETQ) derive from the germline V gene. The sample's treatment or condition, from its label and the paper: in vitro stimulation with specific CMV peptide epitopes to enrich CMV-specific T cells. The receptor was isolated from a human donor in good health (CMV status not recorded). Some clones in this sample may be carry-over from other donors' samples. Source: cultured PBMCs, taken from culture after CMV antigen stimulation. The chain was built from TRBV5-1 and TRBJ2-5; the D gene is unclear. CDR3 region: CASSDGRFQETQYF. The DNA is TGCGCCAGCAGCGACGGCAGGTTCCAAGAGACCCAGTACTTC. The variable domain in full, with residues beyond the CDR3 obtained from the reference TRBV5-1 and TRBJ2-5 genes, is KAGVTQTPRYLIKTRGQQVTLSCSPISGHRSVSWYQQTPGQGLQFLFEYFSETQRNKGNFPGRFSGRQFSNSRSEMNVSTLELGDSALYLCASSDGRFQETQYFGPGTRLLVL.